The rows below give T cell receptor beta chains drawn from one sample of a study of regulatory T cells in long-lasting Graves disease. MiXCR, run by TCRdb on the multiplex PCR reads, gives a single entry per CDR3 protein. Among almost 350,000 distinct CDR3 sequences listed, about 20% were seen once. The specimen was peripheral blood mononuclear cells (PBMCs), collected when the disease was refractory, from a patient treated with antithyroid drugs. The source is a female donor with Graves disease. The CDR3 runs from the conserved cysteine through the conserved F or W. A D gene is named only where the DNA matches it firmly. Expanded clones get a size class; other rows say once, few or many, or leave the size out.

clone size | J gene | D gene | V gene | CDR3 protein | CDR3 DNA
NA | TRBJ2-7 | NA | TRBV20-1 | CSARVPGEGNEQYF | TGCAGTGCTAGAGTACCGGGAGAGGGTAACGAGCAGTACTTC
NA | TRBJ1-2 | TRBD1 | TRBV5-4 | CASSSGTARYTF | TGTGCCAGCAGCTCGGGGACAGCCCGCTACACCTTC
NA | TRBJ2-2 | NA | TRBV7-2 | CASSQLITTGELFF | TGTGCCAGCAGCCAGCTTATCACAACCGGGGAGCTGTTTTTT
NA | TRBJ2-2 | NA | TRBV24-1 | CATSARGVTGELFF | TGTGCCACCAGTGCCAGGGGGGTCACCGGGGAGCTGTTTTTT
many | TRBJ2-7 | NA | TRBV28 | CASSLRWEQYF | TGTGCCAGCAGCCTCCGGTGGGAGCAGTACTTC
few | TRBJ2-7 | TRBD2 | TRBV6-1 | CASSVLGLAGGGEQYF | TGTGCCAGCAGTGTTCTGGGACTAGCGGGGGGGGGCGAGCAGTACTTC
many | TRBJ1-4 | TRBD1 | TRBV7-2 | CASSLPPRQGGDEKLFF | TGTGCCAGCAGCTTACCTCCCCGACAGGGAGGGGATGAAAAACTGTTTTTT
few | TRBJ1-4 | TRBD1 | TRBV28 | CASSDRVANEKLFF | TGTGCCAGCAGCGACAGGGTGGCTAATGAAAAACTGTTTTTT
many | TRBJ1-2 | NA | TRBV20-1 | CSANLPGYGYTF | TGCAGTGCTAACCTACCGGGCTATGGCTACACCTTC
NA | TRBJ1-1 | TRBD1 | TRBV3-1 | CASKFGTGLTEAFF | TGTGCCAGCAAATTCGGGACAGGGCTCACTGAAGCTTTCTTT
few | TRBJ2-7 | NA | TRBV6-2/TRBV6-3 | CASSYQGPGRGEQYF | TGTGCCAGCAGTTACCAAGGACCTGGAAGGGGCGAGCAGTACTTC
few | TRBJ1-2 | NA | TRBV7-9 | CASTTRGLYGYTF | TGTGCCAGCACCACTCGGGGGTTATATGGCTACACCTTC
NA | TRBJ1-4 | NA | TRBV19 | CASSIQRGQELFF | TGTGCCAGTAGTATCCAGCGGGGGCAAGAACTGTTTTTT
few | TRBJ2-2 | TRBD2 | TRBV5-5 | CASSLQLASGELFF | TGTGCCAGCAGCTTGCAACTAGCGTCCGGGGAGCTGTTTTTT
many | TRBJ2-7 | NA | TRBV28 | CASSSGGEGSYEQYF | TGTGCCAGCAGTTCCGGAGGGGAAGGGTCCTACGAGCAGTACTTC
many | TRBJ2-5 | NA | TRBV6-1 | CASTGQLGRQETQYF | TGTGCCAGCACCGGACAGCTGGGCCGCCAAGAGACCCAGTACTTC
many | TRBJ1-1 | NA | TRBV13 | CASSLSVNTEAFF | TGTGCCAGCAGCCTCAGTGTGAACACTGAAGCTTTCTTT
few | TRBJ1-1 | NA | TRBV7-6 | CASSLGGETEAFF | TGTGCCAGCAGCTTAGGCGGGGAAACTGAAGCTTTCTTT
NA | TRBJ2-1 | NA | TRBV20-1 | CSARAGRIYNEQFF | TGCAGTGCTAGAGCGGGCAGAATATACAATGAGCAGTTCTTC
NA | TRBJ2-7 | NA | TRBV4-1 | CASSQQVTGPSYEQYF | TGCGCCAGCAGCCAACAAGTAACGGGCCCATCCTACGAGCAGTACTTC
few | TRBJ1-1 | NA | TRBV7-3 | CASSLTATNTEAFF | TGTGCCAGCAGCTTAACCGCCACCAACACTGAAGCTTTCTTT
NA | TRBJ1-5 | TRBD1 | TRBV7-8 | CASSLRDSSQPQHF | TGTGCCAGCAGCTTAAGGGACAGCAGTCAGCCCCAGCATTTT
once | TRBJ1-5 | NA | TRBV4-2 | CASSPDSNSNQPQHF | TGTGCCAGCAGCCCGGACAGTAATAGCAATCAGCCCCAGCATTTT
many | TRBJ2-5 | TRBD1 | TRBV2 | CASRTPDRGRKETQYF | TGTGCCAGCAGGACTCCGGACAGGGGGCGCAAGGAGACCCAGTACTTC
many | TRBJ2-6 | TRBD1 | TRBV28 | CASRRSDRAGANVLTF | TGTGCCAGCAGACGAAGCGACAGGGCTGGGGCCAACGTCCTGACTTTC
few | TRBJ1-5 | NA | TRBV25-1 | CASTESGQHQPQHF | TGTGCCAGCACCGAAAGCGGTCAACATCAGCCCCAGCATTTT
many | TRBJ1-2 | NA | TRBV30 | CAWNVWGDYGYTF | TGTGCCTGGAACGTCTGGGGGGACTATGGCTACACCTTC
NA | TRBJ2-7 | TRBD2 | TRBV3-1 | CASNLAGATYEQHF | TGTGCCAGCAATCTAGCGGGAGCTACCTACGAGCAGCACTTC
NA | TRBJ2-7 | TRBD1 | TRBV11-2 | CASSFSPPGQANYEQYF | TGTGCCAGCAGCTTCTCCCCCCCGGGACAGGCAAACTACGAGCAGTACTTC
few | TRBJ2-2 | NA | TRBV5-1 | CASSLTGSSNTGELFF | TGCGCCAGCAGCTTAACAGGGTCCTCGAACACCGGGGAGCTGTTTTTT
NA | TRBJ1-5 | TRBD1 | TRBV10-3 | CASEGDRGRGWGNQPQHF | TGTGCCTCCGAAGGCGACAGGGGCAGGGGGTGGGGTAATCAGCCCCAGCATTTT
many | TRBJ1-2 | NA | TRBV3-1 | CASSQGVSGYTF | TGTGCCAGCAGCCAAGGGGTATCTGGCTACACCTTC
NA | TRBJ2-7 | NA | TRBV25-1 | CASSGGQPTSYEQYF | TGTGCCAGCAGCGGAGGACAGCCTACTTCCTACGAGCAGTACTTC
NA | TRBJ2-4 | TRBD1 | TRBV7-2 | CASSSGGQAKNIQYF | TGTGCCAGCAGCTCAGGGGGCCAAGCCAAAAACATTCAGTACTTC
few | TRBJ2-7 | NA | TRBV20-1 | CSAGAWGTASYEQYF | TGCAGTGCAGGGGCTTGGGGGACCGCTTCCTACGAGCAGTACTTC
many | TRBJ1-2 | NA | TRBV11-2 | CASSAKAVGYGYTF | TGTGCCAGCAGCGCAAAAGCCGTGGGCTATGGCTACACCTTC
NA | TRBJ2-3 | TRBD2 | TRBV12-3/TRBV12-4 | CASSLGVGGITDTQYF | TGTGCCAGCAGTTTAGGTGTCGGGGGGATCACAGATACGCAGTATTTT
few | TRBJ1-1 | NA | TRBV12-3/TRBV12-4 | CASSFFSAPNTEAFF | TGTGCCAGCAGTTTCTTCTCCGCCCCCAACACTGAAGCTTTCTTT
many | TRBJ1-2 | NA | TRBV2 | CASSERLGQFDGYTF | TGTGCCAGCAGTGAACGATTGGGACAATTTGATGGCTACACCTTC
many | TRBJ1-2 | TRBD1 | TRBV11-2 | CASSSTGTVGSYTF | TGTGCCAGCAGCTCCACAGGGACAGTGGGAAGCTACACCTTC
few | TRBJ2-7 | TRBD2 | TRBV29-1 | CSVRKGLAGTYEQYF | TGCAGCGTCCGAAAGGGGCTAGCGGGGACCTACGAGCAGTACTTC
NA | TRBJ2-1 | TRBD2 | TRBV6-5 | CASSYLSGLTDEQFF | TGTGCCAGCAGTTATCTTAGCGGGCTTACGGATGAGCAGTTCTTC
NA | TRBJ2-1 | NA | TRBV6-9 | CASSYGFSSNEQFF | TGTGCCAGCAGTTACGGTTTCTCCAGCAATGAGCAGTTCTTC
many | TRBJ2-7 | TRBD2 | TRBV27 | CASSSGTGWTSGRYEQYF | TGTGCCAGCAGTTCAGGGACAGGGTGGACTAGCGGGAGATACGAGCAGTACTTC
few | TRBJ2-7 | NA | TRBV7-3 | CASSPHGGSYEQYF | TGTGCCAGCAGCCCCCACGGGGGCTCCTACGAGCAGTACTTC
many | TRBJ1-1 | TRBD1 | TRBV28 | CASSSPRRGQRTEAFF | TGTGCCAGCAGTTCCCCCCGCAGGGGGCAAAGGACTGAAGCTTTCTTT
many | TRBJ1-5 | TRBD1 | TRBV12-3/TRBV12-4 | CASTLQGGIWQPQHF | TGTGCCAGCACCCTACAGGGGGGGATCTGGCAGCCCCAGCATTTT
many | TRBJ1-6 | NA | TRBV27 | CASSLSQGNSPLHF | TGTGCCAGCAGCTTGTCACAGGGTAATTCACCCCTCCACTTT